These T cell receptor beta chains were read from a single sample in a study of T cell responses to AZD1222 COVID-19 vaccine. Using immunoSEQ multiplex PCR, the repertoire was profiled, and TCRdb retains in-frame clones only, with some absent. The repertoire includes roughly 190,000 clones, approximately 92% of them detected once, and 1% to 1.5% sits in the top ten. The sample consisted of peripheral blood, taken on day 0 of AZD1222 vaccination. These receptor sequences come from an adult in good health. Each CDR3 is given with its conserved first and last residue. The D gene is left open where the match is weak. A row's size may be missing; if present it is once, few, many or a size class.

V: TRBV7-2; D: -; J: TRBJ1-5; size: -; DNA: TGTGCCGGCAGCTTAGATGGGGGCGGTCAGCCCCAGCATTTT; CDR3: CAGSLDGGGQPQHF
V: TRBV7-7; D: -; J: TRBJ2-6; size: few; DNA: TGTGCCAGCAGCCCGGGGATGGCCTCTGGGGCCAACGTCCTGACTTTC; CDR3: CASSPGMASGANVLTF
V: TRBV28; D: -; J: TRBJ1-5; size: -; DNA: TGTGCCAGCAGTTTATTTGAGACAGCCCTCAATCAGCCCCAGCATTTT; CDR3: CASSLFETALNQPQHF
V: TRBV5-4; D: TRBD2; J: TRBJ2-1; size: -; DNA: TGTGCCAGCAGACGATCGGGGGGGAGCTCCTACAATGAGCAGTTCTTC; CDR3: CASRRSGGSSYNEQFF
V: TRBV5-6; D: TRBD1; J: TRBJ1-1; size: once; DNA: TGTGCCAGCAGCTTGGAGGACAGGGGGCGAGCTTTCTTT; CDR3: CASSLEDRGRAFF
V: TRBV21-1; D: -; J: TRBJ1-1; size: -; DNA: TGTGCCAGCAGCAAAGTTCCAGGGGGCTTTGGCACTGAAGCTTTCTTT; CDR3: CASSKVPGGFGTEAFF
V: TRBV9; D: TRBD2; J: TRBJ2-7; size: -; DNA: TGTGCCAGCAGCGTAGCGACTAGCATCGTTTTTGGCGAGCAGTACTTC; CDR3: CASSVATSIVFGEQYF
V: TRBV2; D: -; J: TRBJ1-4; size: -; DNA: TGTGCCAGCAGTCCCCGGGGGGGATCAACTAATGAAAAACTGTTTTTT; CDR3: CASSPRGGSTNEKLFF
V: TRBV29-1; D: TRBD1; J: TRBJ1-2; size: -; DNA: TGCAGCGTTGATCGGCAGGGGGCGGAAGGCTACACCTTC; CDR3: CSVDRQGAEGYTF
V: TRBV19; D: -; J: TRBJ1-6; size: -; DNA: TGTGCCAGTAGTGAGTACGCGGGGCCAAATAATTCACCCCTCCACTTT; CDR3: CASSEYAGPNNSPLHF
V: TRBV6-1; D: -; J: TRBJ1-1; size: -; DNA: TGTGCCAGCAGTGTTATCCGGGCCCCCGGGGGCACTGAAGCTTTCTTT; CDR3: CASSVIRAPGGTEAFF
V: TRBV3-1/TRBV3-2; D: -; J: TRBJ1-5; size: once; DNA: TGTGCCAGCAGCAGCGGACAGTCTTGGCAGCCCCAGCATTTT; CDR3: CASSSGQSWQPQHF
V: TRBV5-5; D: TRBD2; J: TRBJ2-1; size: -; DNA: TGTGCCAGCAGCACCGGGAGGGGGTCCTACAATGAGCAGTTCTTC; CDR3: CASSTGRGSYNEQFF
V: TRBV5-1; D: -; J: TRBJ2-2; size: -; DNA: TGCGCCAGCACACGAGGGGGAGCCGAAGGGGAGCTGTTTTTT; CDR3: CASTRGGAEGELFF
V: TRBV6-1; D: -; J: TRBJ1-5; size: -; DNA: TGTGCCAGCAGTGAACGAGGTAAAGGGGCGAATCAGCCCCAGCATTTT; CDR3: CASSERGKGANQPQHF
V: TRBV12-5; D: -; J: TRBJ1-1; size: -; DNA: TGTGCTAGTGGTTTGGGAGCTCGATGGGGGACTGAAGCTTTCTTT; CDR3: CASGLGARWGTEAFF
V: TRBV19; D: -; J: TRBJ1-1; size: -; DNA: TGTGCCAGTAGTATCGGGGGGCGGGCCTCTGAAGCTTTCTTT; CDR3: CASSIGGRASEAFF
V: TRBV5-1; D: -; J: TRBJ1-5; size: -; DNA: TGCGCCAGCAGCTTGGGTGGAGAGTCCGCCCAGCCCCAGCATTTT; CDR3: CASSLGGESAQPQHF
V: TRBV24-1; D: -; J: TRBJ2-1; size: once; DNA: TGTGCCACCAGTTCCGTTCGAAAGGCTGAGCAGTTCTTC; CDR3: CATSSVRKAEQFF
V: TRBV3-1/TRBV3-2; D: -; J: TRBJ1-1; size: -; DNA: TGTGCCAGCAGCCAAGGGCCCACTGAAGCTTTCTTT; CDR3: CASSQGPTEAFF
V: TRBV5-1; D: -; J: TRBJ1-1; size: -; DNA: TGCGCCAGCAGCTTGGAAGGGAGGGACACTGAAGCTTTCTTT; CDR3: CASSLEGRDTEAFF
V: TRBV7-3; D: -; J: TRBJ2-5; size: -; DNA: TGTGCCAGCAGCTTAAGCGTAGAACCCCAAGAGACCCAGTACTTC; CDR3: CASSLSVEPQETQYF
V: TRBV19; D: -; J: TRBJ1-2; size: -; DNA: TGTGCCAGTAGCCGGGACGGCCACTATGGCTACACCTTC; CDR3: CASSRDGHYGYTF
V: TRBV14; D: -; J: TRBJ2-7; size: -; DNA: TGTGCCAGCAGCCAAGGGCGGTCACCATCCTACGAGCAGTACTTC; CDR3: CASSQGRSPSYEQYF
V: TRBV24-1; D: -; J: TRBJ1-1; size: -; DNA: TGTGCCACCAGTGTGGGCGGAAGCAACACTGAAGCTTTCTTT; CDR3: CATSVGGSNTEAFF
V: TRBV7-3; D: TRBD1; J: TRBJ1-1; size: -; DNA: TGTGCCAGCAGGGGGACAGTAATGAACACTGAAGCTTTCTTT; CDR3: CASRGTVMNTEAFF
V: TRBV9; D: -; J: TRBJ1-2; size: few; DNA: TGTGCCAGCAGCGTAGATACGGTTAACTATGGCTACACCTTC; CDR3: CASSVDTVNYGYTF
V: TRBV5-1; D: -; J: TRBJ2-3; size: -; DNA: TGCGCCAGCAGCTCGGAGGGGGGAAGCCCAGATACGCAGTATTTT; CDR3: CASSSEGGSPDTQYF
V: TRBV7-2; D: -; J: TRBJ2-2; size: -; DNA: TGTGCCAGCAGCCGGGGGAGGACCACCGGGGAGCTGTTTTTT; CDR3: CASSRGRTTGELFF
V: TRBV7-9; D: -; J: TRBJ2-7; size: once; DNA: TGTGCCAGCAGCCCGCGACTAAGCGACACTCGAAATACCTACGAGCAGTACTTC; CDR3: CASSPRLSDTRNTYEQYF
V: TRBV29-1; D: -; J: TRBJ1-1; size: -; DNA: TGCAGCGTTGAAGGGGGGTCTGGGGGAGCTTTCTTT; CDR3: CSVEGGSGGAFF
V: TRBV5-5; D: -; J: TRBJ2-2; size: -; DNA: TGTGCCAGCAGTGACCCCGCGGTCACCGGGGAGCTGTTTTTT; CDR3: CASSDPAVTGELFF
V: TRBV5-1; D: -; J: TRBJ2-2; size: -; DNA: TGCGCCAGCAGCTTGGACAGGGAGGGCGGGGAGCTGTTTTTT; CDR3: CASSLDREGGELFF
V: TRBV5-6; D: TRBD2; J: TRBJ2-1; size: -; DNA: TGTGCCAGCAGCTTCAGCCCGGGGGGACACAATGAGCAGTTCTTC; CDR3: CASSFSPGGHNEQFF
V: TRBV2; D: TRBD1; J: TRBJ1-5; size: -; DNA: TGTGCCAGCAGTGGGGGACAGGGACATCAGCCCCAGCATTTT; CDR3: CASSGGQGHQPQHF
V: TRBV18; D: TRBD1; J: TRBJ1-4; size: -; DNA: TGTGCCAGCTCACCGCGGGGACAGGGGCAAGAAAAACTGTTTTTT; CDR3: CASSPRGQGQEKLFF
V: TRBV2; D: -; J: TRBJ1-2; size: -; DNA: TGTGCCAGCATCTTGACAGTCCCCACTAACTATGGCTACACCTTC; CDR3: CASILTVPTNYGYTF